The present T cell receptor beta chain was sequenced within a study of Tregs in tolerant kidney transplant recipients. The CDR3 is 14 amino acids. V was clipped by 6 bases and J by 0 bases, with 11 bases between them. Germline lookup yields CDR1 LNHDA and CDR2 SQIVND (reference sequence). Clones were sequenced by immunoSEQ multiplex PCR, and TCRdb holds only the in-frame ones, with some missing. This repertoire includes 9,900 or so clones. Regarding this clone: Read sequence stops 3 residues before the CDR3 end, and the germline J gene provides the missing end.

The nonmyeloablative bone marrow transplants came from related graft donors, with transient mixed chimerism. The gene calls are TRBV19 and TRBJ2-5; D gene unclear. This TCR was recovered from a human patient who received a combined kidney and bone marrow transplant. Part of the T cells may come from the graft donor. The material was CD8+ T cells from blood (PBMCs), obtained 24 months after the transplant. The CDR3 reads CASRGQTYQETQYF. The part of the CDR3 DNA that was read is TGTGCCAGTAGAGGGCAGACATACCAAGAGACC.